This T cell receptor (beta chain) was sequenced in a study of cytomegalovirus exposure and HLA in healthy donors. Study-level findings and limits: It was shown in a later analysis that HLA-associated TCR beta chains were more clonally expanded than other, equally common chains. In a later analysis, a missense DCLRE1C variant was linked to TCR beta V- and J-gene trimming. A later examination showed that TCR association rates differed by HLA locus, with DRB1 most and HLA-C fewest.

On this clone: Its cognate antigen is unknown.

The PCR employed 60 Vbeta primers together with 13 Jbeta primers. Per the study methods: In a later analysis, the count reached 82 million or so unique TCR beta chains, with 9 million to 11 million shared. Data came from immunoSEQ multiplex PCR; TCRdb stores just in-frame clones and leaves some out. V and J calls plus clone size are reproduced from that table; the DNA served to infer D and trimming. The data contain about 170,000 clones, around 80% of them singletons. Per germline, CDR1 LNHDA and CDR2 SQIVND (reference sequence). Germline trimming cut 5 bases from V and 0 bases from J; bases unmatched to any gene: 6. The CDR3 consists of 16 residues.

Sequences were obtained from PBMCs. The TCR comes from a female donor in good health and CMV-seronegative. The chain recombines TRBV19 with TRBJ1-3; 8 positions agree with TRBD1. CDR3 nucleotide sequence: TGTGCCAGTAGTGGGACAGGACGGATCTCTGGAAACACCATATATTTT. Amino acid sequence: CASSGTGRISGNTIYF.